This T cell receptor (beta chain) is drawn from a study of spatial heterogeneity in lung cancer. About this clonotype itself: Its antigen is currently unknown.

Time point in this sample: sample taken at primary tumor resection. The CDR3 is 12 amino acids. Trimming at V came to 1 base and at J to 10 bases, leaving 0 bases not matched to a gene. Germline CDR1 is SGHDN and CDR2 is FVKESK. Findings and caveats of the study: Tumor mutation count correlated with how many alpha and beta TCRs expanded intratumorally.

TCRdb re-called the 5' RACE reads through MiXCR, storing one row per CDR3 protein. The table lists 25,000 to 30,000 distinct CDR3 sequences, approximately 7% of them singletons, with around 26% in the top ten. The sample here was lung tumor tissue, taken at surgery. The chain is built from TRBV14 and TRBJ2-4; 8 positions agree with TRBD2. The receptor's source is a male donor with early-stage non-small cell lung cancer. The CDR3 sequence: CASSQGGGIQYF. The CDR3 DNA is TGTGCCAGCAGCCAAGGCGGGGGGATTCAGTACTTC. The variable domain in full, with the rest retrieved from reference TRBV14 and TRBJ2-4, is EAGVTQFPSHSVIEKGQTVTLRCDPISGHDNLYWYRRVMGKEIKFLLHFVKESKQDESGMPNNRFLAERTGGTYSTLKVQPAELEDSGVYFCASSQGGGIQYFGAGTRLSVL.